The clone carrying this T cell receptor beta chain has a handful of counts. This sample stems from a study of T cell repertoires in cytomegalovirus infection. TCRdb used MiXCR to reprocess the reads, holding one entry per CDR3 protein. Among roughly 300,000 distinct CDR3 sequences listed, roughly a quarter were seen once. Unmatched junction bases numbered 12, after V lost 3 bases and J lost 6 bases. Per germline, CDR1 SNHLY and CDR2 FYNNEI. The length of the CDR3 is 17 residues. The sequenced material came from PBMCs. The clonotype was recovered from a human donor in good health (CMV status not recorded). Some clones in this sample may be carry-over from other donors' samples. This chain uses TRBV2 with TRBJ2-7; 12 bases are shared with TRBD2. Here the CDR3 reads CASSDVGLAGGPSEQYF. In DNA form, the CDR3 reads TGTGCCAGCAGTGACGTCGGTCTAGCGGGAGGGCCGTCCGAGCAGTACTTC.